This TCR beta chain was retrieved from a study of cytomegalovirus exposure and HLA in healthy donors (TCRdb year 2017). At the level of the whole study: An earlier analysis of more than 550 of the donors reported 250 to 350 Gb of sequence data and around 110 million unique TCR beta sequences obtained from about 180 million T cells. An early release covering around 630 HLA-typed donors comprised about 320 gigabases of sequencing data and 65 million to 100 million unique TCR sequences. Of the roughly 400 genotyped donors, around 81% fell in the genetic ancestry cluster associated with self-reported Caucasian donors. The study aimed to test whether signatures of past pathogen exposure could be identified by cataloging public T cell receptors. The study profiled the T cell repertoires of 666 subjects by immunosequencing and related them to cytomegalovirus serostatus. A separate validation cohort of approximately 130 different subjects was used in addition to the roughly 700-subject first cohort. To predict cytomegalovirus infection status, the study brought together high-throughput TCR immunosequencing, statistical association of individual TCRs with disease status, and machine learning. To study patterns of TCR occurrence, a later analysis re-analyzed previously published TCR beta repertoires from just over 650 donors and added high-resolution HLA genotyping. The later analysis used no new phenotypic data to find candidate immune exposures, relying instead on TCR beta sequences and their occurrence across donors. An earlier analysis of a few hundred of the donors applied high-throughput TCR beta sequencing to assess whether each TCR beta V gene segment acted as functional or pseudogenic. Donor age, sex, ethnicity and CMV serostatus were collected together with the repertoire data. Genome-wide SNP genotypes for about 65% of the roughly 670 donors were used in a later genetic analysis, which treated that subset as a discovery cohort. Every repertoire in the discovery cohort had been generated on one and the same sequencing platform. HLA typing included class I and class II loci at four-digit resolution. Typing coverage differed by locus: A, B, C, DRB1 and DQB1 were typed in roughly 620-630 donors, DQA1 in roughly 500, DPA1 in 600 to 610, and DPB1 in just under 480. A handful of DR-DQ haplotypes were handled as single units for association and clustering because linkage in the cohort was strong. Among roughly 370 genotyped donors of the cohort, an average of approximately 230,000 unique TCR beta nucleotide sequences were sequenced per donor, roughly 18% of them non-productive. General findings and caveats noted by the study authors: Because some donors lacked HLA typing at each locus, the association tests relied only on the typed subset. At a false discovery rate of 0.05, a later analysis linked some 18,000 TCR beta sequences to specific HLA alleles. A later analysis reported that several top co-occurrence clusters appeared linked to parvovirus B19, influenza, CMV and Epstein-Barr virus. Presence/absence analyses assumed roughly uniform sequencing depth across donors, an assumption that may not hold. In a later genetic analysis, a missense DCLRE1C variant was associated with V-gene and J-gene trimming of TCR beta chains, and the association was replicated in an independent cohort. Compared with equally common non-associated chains, HLA-associated TCR beta chains in a later analysis were more clonally expanded and had lower generation probabilities. An earlier analysis of around 600 of the donors showed that most TCR beta V segments appeared in productive rearrangements either about 87% or about 30% of the time, which broadly matched IMGT annotations. Approximately 16 rarely observed V segments, including chromosome 9 orphons, were excluded from the earlier analysis of a few hundred of the donors because counts were too low. CMV serostatus was the only immune exposure information available for the cohort. A further reported finding was that TCR beta sequences accurately predicted the HLA-A and HLA-B alleles for most subjects in the first cohort. According to a later analysis, most CMV-associated TCR beta chains appeared to be HLA-restricted, and the HLA associations seemed to be driven largely by CMV exposure. Some IMGT-functional V segments, including TRBV6-2 and TRBV6-3, could not be told apart with the 87-base-pair reads, so those segments were excluded. When HLA alleles, especially DR and DQ, strongly co-occurred, attributing TCR associations to individual alleles was difficult. According to the authors, the approach could potentially be generalized to other disease states and immunological phenotypes. Compared with the roughly 710-donor mean, donors in an Asian-associated ancestry cluster had fewer N-insertions in productive TCRs, according to a later genetic analysis. Linkage disequilibrium might explain the correlated functional status among segregating V segments, but an unknown experimental factor could not be excluded. The sequencing pipeline was judged likely to have produced a cluster of highly shared sequence variants as a technical artifact. The cohort was sequenced for TCR beta chains only, and without alpha or paired-chain data the features that could be detected were limited. The classifier was reported to diagnose cytomegalovirus status with high specificity and sensitivity in both the original and validation cohorts. In a later analysis, TCR association rates were found to vary across HLA loci, with the most associated TCRs seen for DRB1 alleles and the fewest for HLA-C alleles. A total of roughly 160 TCR beta chains were listed by the study as associated with cytomegalovirus. Across donors, most TCR sequences were observed very rarely, whereas some public TCRs were present in many individuals. A few of the identified cytomegalovirus-associated TCR beta chains were confirmed in vitro to be specific for cytomegalovirus antigens.

Regarding this clone: No antigen is known for it. Base qualities were left out, and no much larger clone turns up one base away.

The germline V gene gives CDR1 as SGHVS and CDR2 as FQNEAQ. There are 15 amino acids in the CDR3, from cysteine to phenylalanine inclusive. Just CDR3 DNA is preserved here, 45 bases in frame from base 1. Trimming takes 0 bases from V and 1 base from J, and the germline ends sit 9 bases apart. Library creation used the immunoSEQ multiplex PCR assay. The multiplex PCR relied on a mix of 60 forward primers for TCR Vbeta segments and 13 reverse primers for TCR Jbeta segments. Amplification of the CDR3 region of rearranged TCR beta genes was performed with a multiplex PCR assay on genomic DNA. Amplified TCR beta libraries were sequenced as 87-base-pair reads on the Illumina HiSeq System. Per the original workflow: A later analysis counted approximately 84 million unique TCR beta chains across the 650 to 800 repertoires, and roughly 10 million of these chains were shared by at least two donors. Raw reads were error-corrected and collapsed into unique sequences by a nearest-neighbor algorithm in which closely related sequences were merged to remove PCR and sequencing errors. Alignment of CDR3 sequences to IMGT reference sequences was used to assign V, D and J gene segments. Each retained sequence needed at least a six-nucleotide match to both a V gene segment and a J gene segment. A rearrangement was called productive if the CDR3 had no stop codons and remained in frame with V and J, and every other rearrangement was called non-productive. Following IMGT convention, CDR3 was defined as the stretch from the second conserved V-encoded cysteine to the conserved J-encoded phenylalanine. Sequences without an unambiguous match to a single V gene segment were excluded from the earlier analysis of about 630 of the donors. An earlier analysis of just under 600 of the donors called V segments functional above 56.7% productive rearrangements and segregating when the between-donor standard deviation exceeded 5%. A statistical classification framework was built for diagnosing cytomegalovirus status from the catalog of TCR beta chain sequences. A later analysis assigned V and J genes by comparing TCR nucleotide sequences with IMGT/GENE-DB human TR gene sequences. A later analysis assigned CDR3 sequences and most-parsimonious VDJ recombination scenarios with the TCRdist pipeline. In a later analysis, each TCR beta chain was defined by its CDR3 amino acid sequence together with its V-gene family, and reads without a unique V-gene family were excluded. As a way to deal with suspected cross-contamination and a sequencing artifact, a later analysis dropped under 600 nucleotide sequences that were highly shared and had low generation probability. In a later analysis, a clonal expansion index was calculated for each public chain from normalized within-repertoire ranks of inferred template counts. In a later analysis, generation probabilities were computed with a VDJ recombination model fitted to out-of-frame rearrangements, and the resulting probabilities were checked against IGoR. A later analysis scored TCR-TCR, TCR-HLA and TCR-CMV co-occurrence with hypergeometric tests, applying a repertoire-size bias correction to TCR pairs. A later analysis estimated false discovery rates by permuting HLA or CMV assignments 20 times. In a later analysis, co-occurring TCRs were grouped using DBSCAN, with TCRdist sequence similarity added in when clustering inside HLA-allele-positive subsets. Repertoires with fewer than 30,000 or more than 120,000 public chains were left out of co-occurrence clustering, as were about five repertoires with anomalous nucleotide sharing. Sourced from immuneACCESS, this table was stored by TCRdb with only in-frame sequences that have V and J called. A share of the clones is absent; for the studies checked, an unresolved V gene accounts for under half, and the remainder has no known explanation. The V and J calls and clone size are taken from that table; D and trimming were inferred from the DNA. This sample holds roughly 180,000 clones; 80% were observed only once. The ten largest clones represent about 1.3% of the sample.

The cohort was made up of roughly 670 healthy bone marrow donors. All cohort members were sampled while nominally healthy, although unrecorded immune exposures were likely present. The donor was CMV seronegative and was included in the group of about 350 seronegative cohort members. Every donor gave a peripheral blood sample, and the peripheral blood mononuclear cells from that sample were used for TCR beta sequencing. The Qiagen DNeasy Blood Extraction Kit was used to extract genomic DNA from the blood cell samples. Rearrangement joined TRBV7-8 to TRBJ1-1, with no reliable assignment of the D segment. The TCR comes from a man in his thirties or forties in good health and CMV-seronegative. The material sequenced was PBMCs. The bases read TGTGCCAGCAGCTTAGCTACCAGAACGAACACTGAAGCTTTCTTT. Its translation is CASSLATRTNTEAFF.